Below, 18 T cell receptor beta chains from the same sample are listed, as sequenced in a study of regulatory T cells in long-lasting Graves disease. CDR3-region Arm-PCR and iRepertoire HTBI primers produced the TCR beta libraries. TCRdb analysed the multiplex PCR reads with MiXCR anew, one entry per CDR3 protein. The sample lists some 370,000 distinct CDR3 sequences, 20% to 25% occurring once. Time point described: persistent/refractory GD, antithyroid drugs over 5 years with positive TRAb. RNA isolated from PBMCs was used to make the TCR library. The sample in question was peripheral blood mononuclear cells (PBMCs), obtained when the disease was refractory, from a patient treated with antithyroid drugs. The receptors here all came from a woman aged 40 to 50 with Graves disease.

This clonotype came up a few times. The chain combines TRBV2 with TRBJ2-3; no clear D gene. The CDR3 has 12 amino acids. Germline lookup yields CDR1 SNHLY and CDR2 FYNNEI. V was cut by 3 bases and J by 6 bases, with 7 bases left in between. The CDR3 DNA reads TGTGCCAGCAGTGAGGGTTCGGATACGCAGTATTTT. This translates into CASSEGSDTQYF.

This clonotype occurred a few times. For the CDR3, the DNA is TGTGCCAGCAAAATCGTCTGGGTTACAGACTACGAGCAGTACTTC. Protein product: CASKIVWVTDYEQYF. This chain joins TRBV6-2 or TRBV6-3 and TRBJ2-7; D gene ambiguous. CDR3 length: 15 residues. V was shortened by 7 bases and J by 3 bases, with 19 bases between the two germline ends. CDR1 is MNHEY, CDR2 SVGEGT, per germline.

The table lists this clonotype with many counts. The chain carries TRBV15 and TRBJ2-7; 11 nucleotides line up with TRBD2. Germline V gene sequence: CDR1 LNHNV, CDR2 YYDKDF (reference sequence). V was clipped by 6 bases and J by 3 bases; unmatched bases: 1. The CDR3 has 13 residues. The CDR3, as DNA: TGTGCCACCAGACTAGCGGGGGTCTACGAGCAGTACTTC. This encodes CATRLAGVYEQYF.

V gene TRBV29-1 combines with J gene TRBJ1-4; 8 bases are a match to TRBD1. The CDR3 totals 17 residues. J was trimmed by 2 bases and V by 3 bases; bases with no gene match: 11. The germline CDR1 and CDR2 sequences are SQVTM and ANQGSEA. The CDR3: CSVESGAGGSTNEKLFF. CDR3 coding DNA: TGCAGCGTTGAGAGTGGGGCAGGGGGCTCGACTAATGAAAAACTGTTTTTT.

This clonotype appeared a few times. The chain uses TRBV6-5 and TRBJ1-1; D not certain. V gave up 2 bases and J gave up 1 base, with 8 bases separating them. Germline loops: CDR1 MNHEY, CDR2 SVGAGI. The CDR3 spans 14 residues. CDR3 DNA: TGTGCCAGCAGTTACAGAGAATCGAACACTGAAGCTTTCTTT. This codes for CASSYRESNTEAFF.

This clonotype was picked up a small number of times. The V and J genes are TRBV6-1 and TRBJ2-2; no clear D gene. V was cut by 4 bases and J by 3 bases, with 6 bases left in between. Germline lookup yields CDR1 MNHNS and CDR2 SASEGT. The CDR3 totals 13 residues. The CDR3 DNA follows: TGTGCCAGCAGTGGTCACTACACCGGGGAGCTGTTTTTT. This codes for CASSGHYTGELFF.

The rearrangement uses TRBV19 and TRBJ2-7, with unresolved D. Trimming took off 6 bases at V and 6 bases at J, with 12 bases between the two ends. Per the germline V gene, CDR1 is LNHDA and CDR2 is SQIVND (reference sequence). The CDR3 has 12 amino acids. CDR3 sequence: CASSPVGSEQYF. The CDR3 DNA sequence: TGTGCCAGTAGCCCGGTAGGATCCGAGCAGTACTTC.

This clonotype was counted at least ten times. This sequence joins TRBV20-1 and TRBJ2-5; no reliable D call. The CDR3 length is 17 residues. Germline V gene lookup returns CDR1 DFQATT and CDR2 SNEGSKA (reference sequence). The V gene lost 4 bases and the J gene lost 2 bases, with 23 bases spanning the gap. The CDR3 sequence is CSATTHIAGPRQETQYF. In DNA, the CDR3 is TGCAGTGCTACCACTCATATCGCCGGGCCTAGGCAAGAGACCCAGTACTTC.

The DNA for the CDR3 is TGCGCCAGCAGCATAAGACAGGGGACCACCGGGGAGCTGTTTTTT. Translated: CASSIRQGTTGELFF. The rearrangement links TRBV5-1 to TRBJ2-2, with 8 nucleotides matching TRBD1. CDR1 and CDR2 from the germline V gene are SGHRS and YFSETQ. The CDR3 has 15 residues. The junction had 6 bases not matched to a gene; V was cut back by 4 bases and J by 4 bases.

This clonotype was recorded many times. The chain carries TRBV2 and TRBJ2-7, with D possibly being TRBD1 or TRBD2 (5 bases each). The CDR3 totals 13 residues. V lost 6 bases to trimming and J lost 0 bases, with 9 bases between them. The germline CDR1 and CDR2 sequences are SNHLY and FYNNEI. CDR3 amino acids: CASSPGASYEQYF. CDR3 in DNA: TGTGCCAGCAGCCCCGGGGCCTCCTACGAGCAGTACTTC.

The V and J genes are TRBV7-3 and TRBJ1-1, with no clear D. The CDR3 is 15 residues long. With 4 bases removed from V and 3 bases from J, the gap between germline ends came to 15 bases. The V gene's germline CDR1 is SGHTA and CDR2 FQGTGA. CDR3 DNA: TGTGCCAGCAGCTCACCCGGGTCCTATCACACTGAAGCTTTCTTT. It encodes CASSSPGSYHTEAFF. The full variable domain, with the rest looked up from reference TRBV7-3 and TRBJ1-1, is GAGVSQTPSNKVTEKGKYVELRCDPISGHTALYWYRQSLGQGPEFLIYFQGTGAADDSGLPNDRFFAVRPEGSVSTLKIQRTERGDSAVYLCASSSPGSYHTEAFFGQGTRLTVV.

The sample holds many counts of this clonotype. The chain uses TRBV6-2 or TRBV6-3 and TRBJ2-4, with D perhaps being TRBD1 or TRBD2 (5 bases each). Trimming removed 5 bases from V and 3 bases from J, with 17 bases in between. CDR1 is MNHEY and CDR2 is SVGEGT in the germline V gene. CDR3 length: 16 residues. CDR3 sequence (DNA): TGTGCCAGCAGTGAATTCGGGACGTCTGGCAAAAACATTCAGTACTTC. The encoded protein is CASSEFGTSGKNIQYF.

This clonotype appeared many times. In nucleotides, the CDR3 is TGTGCCAGCAGTCTTTCCAGGGCGATCGGACGGAGAGACTACGAGCAGTACTTC. This sequence encodes CASSLSRAIGRRDYEQYF. The chain recombines TRBV27 with TRBJ2-7, with D perhaps matching TRBD1 (5 bases). CDR1 MNHEY and CDR2 SMNVEV come from the germline V gene (reference sequence). CDR3 length: 18 residues. Trimming left V 5 bases short and J 3 bases short, with 26 bases between.

This clonotype was recorded only once. This rearrangement joins TRBV20-1 to TRBJ2-7; possible D gene TRBD1, 5 bases. Germline-derived CDR1 and CDR2 are DFQATT and SNEGSKA (reference sequence). This CDR3 is 14 amino acids long. The V end was cut by 5 bases, the J end by 5 bases, with 19 bases between. DNA of the CDR3: TGCAGTGCTTTGGGAAGGGGTAGTCTCGACGAGCAGTACTTC. Its protein is CSALGRGSLDEQYF.

This clonotype has ten or more counts. At one end, the junction sequence differs from germline, possibly due to a read error. The chain combines TRBV5-1 with TRBJ2-7, with D perhaps TRBD1 (5 bases). This CDR3 has 13 amino acids. Germline V gives CDR1 SGHRS, CDR2 YFSETQ. Here the CDR3 DNA reads TGTGCCAGCAGTTTATCAGGGATCTACGAGCAGTACTTC. This codes for CASSLSGIYEQYF.

This clonotype was recorded once. The rearrangement joins TRBV7-9 to TRBJ2-7; TRBD1 matches at 9 bases. The CDR3 totals 16 residues. The V and J ends lost 4 bases and 6 bases, in that order; junction bases with no gene match: 13. From germline, CDR1 is SEHNR and CDR2 FQNEAQ (reference sequence). CDR3 DNA sequence: TGTGCCAGCAGCTCAAAGGGGGGGACAGGGAGAAGCGAGCAGTACTTC. Amino acids: CASSSKGGTGRSEQYF. The full variable domain, its missing parts supplied by reference TRBV7-9 and TRBJ2-7, is DTGVSQNPRHKITKRGQNVTFRCDPISEHNRLYWYRQTLGQGPEFLTYFQNEAQLEKSRLLSDRFSAERPKGSFSTLEIQRTEQGDSAMYLCASSSKGGTGRSEQYFGPGTRLTVT.

The table lists this clonotype with a few counts. V usage is TRBV6-1 and J usage is TRBJ1-1; perhaps TRBD1 as D (6 bases). The V end lost 6 bases, the J end lost 5 bases, and 10 bases lay between the germline ends. Germline V gives CDR1 MNHNS, CDR2 SASEGT. The CDR3 covers 12 residues. This CDR3 reads CASSEQGTEAFF. The DNA of the CDR3 is TGTGCCAGCAGCGAACAGGGAACTGAAGCTTTCTTT.

This clonotype showed up many times. The chain is built from TRBV6-1 and TRBJ1-4, with 7 nucleotides matching TRBD1. Germline V gives CDR1 MNHNS, CDR2 SASEGT. The ends lost 5 bases at V and 5 bases at J; junction bases unmatched: 2. This CDR3 spans 13 amino acids. In nucleotides, the CDR3 is TGTGCCAGCAGTCGGACAGGAAATGAAAAACTGTTTTTT. Translating it yields CASSRTGNEKLFF.